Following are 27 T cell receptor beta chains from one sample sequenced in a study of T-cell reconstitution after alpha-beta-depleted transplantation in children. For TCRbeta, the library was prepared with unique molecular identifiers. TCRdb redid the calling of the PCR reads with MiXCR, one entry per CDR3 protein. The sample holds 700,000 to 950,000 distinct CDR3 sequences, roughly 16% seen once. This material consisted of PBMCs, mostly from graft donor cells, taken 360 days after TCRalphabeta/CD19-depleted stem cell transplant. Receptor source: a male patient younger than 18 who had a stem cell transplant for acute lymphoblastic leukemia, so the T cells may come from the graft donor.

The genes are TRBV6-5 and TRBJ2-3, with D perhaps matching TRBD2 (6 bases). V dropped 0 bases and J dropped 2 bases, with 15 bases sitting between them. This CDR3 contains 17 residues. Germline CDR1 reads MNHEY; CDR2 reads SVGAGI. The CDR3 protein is CASSYSRTGVTTDTQYF. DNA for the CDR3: TGTGCCAGCAGTTACTCGAGAACGGGAGTCACCACAGATACGCAGTATTTT.

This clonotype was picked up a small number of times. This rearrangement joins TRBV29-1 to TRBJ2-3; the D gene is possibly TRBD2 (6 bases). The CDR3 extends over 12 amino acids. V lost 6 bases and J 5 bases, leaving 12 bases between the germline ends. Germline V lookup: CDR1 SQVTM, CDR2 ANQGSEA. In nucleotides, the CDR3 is TGCAGCGTAGCGGGCGGGGAAGATACGCAGTATTTT. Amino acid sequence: CSVAGGEDTQYF.

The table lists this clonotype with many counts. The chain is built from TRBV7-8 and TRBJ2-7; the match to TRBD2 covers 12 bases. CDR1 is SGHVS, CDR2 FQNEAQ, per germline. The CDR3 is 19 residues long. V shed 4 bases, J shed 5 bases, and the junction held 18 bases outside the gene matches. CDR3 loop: CASSSNSVSATSGRNEQYF. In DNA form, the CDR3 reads TGTGCCAGCAGCTCAAACTCCGTTAGCGCCACTAGCGGGAGGAACGAGCAGTACTTC.

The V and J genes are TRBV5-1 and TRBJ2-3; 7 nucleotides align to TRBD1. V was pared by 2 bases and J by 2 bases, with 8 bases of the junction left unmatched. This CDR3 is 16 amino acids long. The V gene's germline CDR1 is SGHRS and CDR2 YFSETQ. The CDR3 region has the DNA TGCGCCAGCAGCTTTGGGACAGCCCGACTCACAGATACGCAGTATTTT. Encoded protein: CASSFGTARLTDTQYF.

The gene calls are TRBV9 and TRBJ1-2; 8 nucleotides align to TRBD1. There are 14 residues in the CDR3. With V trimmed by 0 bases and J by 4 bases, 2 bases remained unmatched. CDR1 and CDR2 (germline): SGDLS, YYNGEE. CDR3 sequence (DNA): TGTGCCAGCAGCGTAGCTCAGGGGGCCTATGGCTACACCTTC. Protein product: CASSVAQGAYGYTF.

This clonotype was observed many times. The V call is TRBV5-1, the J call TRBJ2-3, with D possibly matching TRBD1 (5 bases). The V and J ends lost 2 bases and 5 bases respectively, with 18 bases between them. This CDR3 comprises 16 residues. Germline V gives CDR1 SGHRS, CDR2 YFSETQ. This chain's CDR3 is CASSFQHPTRGDTQYF. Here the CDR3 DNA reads TGCGCCAGCAGCTTCCAACACCCTACAAGGGGAGATACGCAGTATTTT.

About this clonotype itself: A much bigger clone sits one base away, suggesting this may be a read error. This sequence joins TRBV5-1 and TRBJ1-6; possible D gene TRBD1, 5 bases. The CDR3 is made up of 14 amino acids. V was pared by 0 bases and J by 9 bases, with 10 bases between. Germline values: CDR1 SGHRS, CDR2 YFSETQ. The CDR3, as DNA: TGCGCCAGCAGCTTGGATGGGGGAGGTTCACCCCTCCACTTT. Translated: CASSLDGGGSPLHF.

CDR3 residues: CASSYSGLAGVYNEQFF. DNA of the CDR3: TGTGCCAGCAGTTACTCGGGTCTAGCGGGAGTTTACAATGAGCAGTTCTTC. This sequence joins TRBV6-2 or TRBV6-3 and TRBJ2-1, with 10 bases aligning to TRBD2. Trimming cost V 0 bases and J 4 bases; bases outside gene matches: 6. The CDR3 loop spans 17 amino acids. Germline assignment: CDR1 MNHEY and CDR2 SVGEGT.

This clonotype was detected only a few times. The CDR3 sequence is CATGSPNTGELFF. The CDR3 DNA is TGTGCCACCGGATCCCCGAACACCGGGGAGCTGTTTTTT. The chain carries TRBV24-1 and TRBJ2-2; unclear D gene. The CDR3 length is 13 residues. Germline V CDR1 and CDR2: KGHDR, SFDVKD. V lost 9 bases and J 0 bases, leaving 7 bases between the germline ends.

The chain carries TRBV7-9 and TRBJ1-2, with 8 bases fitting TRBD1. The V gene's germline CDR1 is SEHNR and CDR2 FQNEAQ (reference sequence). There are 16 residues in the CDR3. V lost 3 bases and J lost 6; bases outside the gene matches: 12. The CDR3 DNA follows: TGTGCCAGCAGCTTCCCCGCAGGGGGCCGGCTGCATGGCTACACCTTC. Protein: CASSFPAGGRLHGYTF.

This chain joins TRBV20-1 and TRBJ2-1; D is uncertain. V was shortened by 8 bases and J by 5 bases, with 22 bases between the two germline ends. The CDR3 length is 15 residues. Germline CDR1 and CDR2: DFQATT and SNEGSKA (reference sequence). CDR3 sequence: CSSRSSYLGNNEQFF. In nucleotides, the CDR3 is TGCAGTTCCAGGTCCAGTTATCTGGGGAACAATGAGCAGTTCTTC.

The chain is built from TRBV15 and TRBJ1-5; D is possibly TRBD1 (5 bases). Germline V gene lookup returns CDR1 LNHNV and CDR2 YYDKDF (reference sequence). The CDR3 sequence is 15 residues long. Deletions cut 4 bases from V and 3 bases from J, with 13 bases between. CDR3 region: CATSTSRENNQPQHF. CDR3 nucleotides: TGTGCCACCAGCACGAGCAGGGAAAACAATCAGCCCCAGCATTTT.

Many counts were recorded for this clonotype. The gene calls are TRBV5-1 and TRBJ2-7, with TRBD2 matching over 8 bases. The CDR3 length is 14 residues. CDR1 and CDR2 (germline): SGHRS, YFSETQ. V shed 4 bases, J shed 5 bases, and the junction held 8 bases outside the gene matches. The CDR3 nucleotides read TGCGCCAGCAGCCTTAGCGGGATTTCCCACGAGCAGTACTTC. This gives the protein CASSLSGISHEQYF.

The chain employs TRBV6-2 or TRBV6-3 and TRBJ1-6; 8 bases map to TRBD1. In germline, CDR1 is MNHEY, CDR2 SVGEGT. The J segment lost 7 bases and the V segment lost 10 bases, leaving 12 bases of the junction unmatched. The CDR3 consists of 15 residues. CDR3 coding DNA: TGTGCCACGCTCCGGGCGGGACAGGCAAATTCACCCCTCCACTTT. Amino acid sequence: CATLRAGQANSPLHF.

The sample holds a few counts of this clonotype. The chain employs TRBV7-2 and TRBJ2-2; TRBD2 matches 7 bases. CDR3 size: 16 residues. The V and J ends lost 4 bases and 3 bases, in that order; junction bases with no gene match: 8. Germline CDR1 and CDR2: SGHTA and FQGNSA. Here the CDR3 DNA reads TGTGCCAGCAGCTCCCAGGGTCGGGAGGACACCGGGGAGCTGTTTTTT. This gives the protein CASSSQGREDTGELFF.

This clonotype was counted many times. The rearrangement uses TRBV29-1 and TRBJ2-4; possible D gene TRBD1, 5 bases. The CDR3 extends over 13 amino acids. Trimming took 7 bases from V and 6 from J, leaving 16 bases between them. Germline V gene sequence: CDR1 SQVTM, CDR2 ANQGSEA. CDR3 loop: CSAIPGSGNIQYF. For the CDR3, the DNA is TGCAGCGCTATACCAGGGTCGGGAAACATTCAGTACTTC. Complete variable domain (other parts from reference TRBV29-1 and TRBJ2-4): SAVISQKPSRDICQRGTSLTIQCQVDSQVTMMFWYRQQPGQSLTLIATANQGSEATYESGFVIDKFPISRPNLTFSTLTVSNMSPEDSSIYLCSAIPGSGNIQYFGAGTRLSVL.

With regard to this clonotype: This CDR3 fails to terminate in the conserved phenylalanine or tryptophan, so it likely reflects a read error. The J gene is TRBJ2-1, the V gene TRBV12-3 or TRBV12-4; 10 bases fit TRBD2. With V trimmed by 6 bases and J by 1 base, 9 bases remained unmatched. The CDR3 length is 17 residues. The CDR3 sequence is CASSSPLAGLSYNEQFS. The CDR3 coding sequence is TGTGCCAGCAGCTCTCCACTAGCGGGACTATCCTACAATGAGCAGTTCTCC.

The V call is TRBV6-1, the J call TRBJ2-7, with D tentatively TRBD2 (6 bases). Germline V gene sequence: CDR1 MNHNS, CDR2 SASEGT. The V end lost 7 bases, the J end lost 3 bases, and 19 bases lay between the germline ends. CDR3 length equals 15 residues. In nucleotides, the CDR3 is TGTGCCAGCACCCGGGCCTGGGGGGACGGCTACGAGCAGTACTTC. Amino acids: CASTRAWGDGYEQYF.

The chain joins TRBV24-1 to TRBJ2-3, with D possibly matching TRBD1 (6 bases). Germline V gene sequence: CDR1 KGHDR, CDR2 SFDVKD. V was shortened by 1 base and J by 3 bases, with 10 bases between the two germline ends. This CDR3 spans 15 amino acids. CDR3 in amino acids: CATSDFWDKTDTQYF. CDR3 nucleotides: TGTGCCACCAGTGATTTCTGGGACAAGACAGATACGCAGTATTTT.

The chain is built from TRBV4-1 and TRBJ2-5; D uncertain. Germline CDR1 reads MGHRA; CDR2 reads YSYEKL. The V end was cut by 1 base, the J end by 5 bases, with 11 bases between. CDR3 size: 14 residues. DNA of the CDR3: TGCGCCAGCAGCCAAGTGAAGCGAGCGGAGACCCAGTACTTC. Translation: CASSQVKRAETQYF.

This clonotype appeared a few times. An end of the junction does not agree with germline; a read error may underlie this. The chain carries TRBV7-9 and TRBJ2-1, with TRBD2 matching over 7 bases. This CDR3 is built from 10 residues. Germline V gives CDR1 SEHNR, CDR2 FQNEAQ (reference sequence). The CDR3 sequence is CASSPPGLIF. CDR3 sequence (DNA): TGTGCCAGCAGCCCTCCGGGACTAATCTTC.

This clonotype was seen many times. CDR3 sequence reads: CASSLAASNQPQHF. Here the CDR3 DNA reads TGTGCCAGCAGCTTAGCGGCATCCAATCAGCCCCAGCATTTT. The rearrangement joins TRBV11-2 to TRBJ1-5; D unresolved. CDR1 is SGHAT and CDR2 is FQNNGV in the germline V gene. V dropped 1 base and J dropped 3 bases, with 7 bases sitting between them. The CDR3 consists of 14 residues.

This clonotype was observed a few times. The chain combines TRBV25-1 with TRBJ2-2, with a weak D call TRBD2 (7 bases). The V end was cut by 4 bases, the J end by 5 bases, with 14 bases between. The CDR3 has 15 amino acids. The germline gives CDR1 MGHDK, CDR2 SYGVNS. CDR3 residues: CASSVGGAGTGELFF. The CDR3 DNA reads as TGTGCCAGCAGTGTTGGGGGGGCAGGGACCGGGGAGCTGTTTTTT.

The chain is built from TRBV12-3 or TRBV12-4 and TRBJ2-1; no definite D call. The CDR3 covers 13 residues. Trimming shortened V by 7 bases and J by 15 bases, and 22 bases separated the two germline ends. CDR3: CASTWVGAEARFF. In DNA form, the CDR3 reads TGTGCCAGCACCTGGGTCGGAGCCGAGGCAAGGTTCTTC.

In DNA, the CDR3 is TGCAGTGCTAACCGGGACCACGTCGCTTACGAGCAGTACTTC. Translating gives CSANRDHVAYEQYF. This chain joins TRBV20-1 and TRBJ2-7; tentatively, D is TRBD1 or TRBD2 (5 bases each). Germline V gene lookup returns CDR1 DFQATT and CDR2 SNEGSKA (reference sequence). The CDR3 spans 14 residues. The V gene lost 4 bases and the J gene lost 4 bases, with 17 bases spanning the gap.

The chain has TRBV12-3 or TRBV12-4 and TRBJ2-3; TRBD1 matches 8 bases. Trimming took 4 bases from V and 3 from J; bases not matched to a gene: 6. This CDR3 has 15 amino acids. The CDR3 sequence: CASSSGQGFTDTQYF. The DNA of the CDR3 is TGTGCCAGCAGTTCCGGACAGGGTTTTACAGATACGCAGTATTTT.

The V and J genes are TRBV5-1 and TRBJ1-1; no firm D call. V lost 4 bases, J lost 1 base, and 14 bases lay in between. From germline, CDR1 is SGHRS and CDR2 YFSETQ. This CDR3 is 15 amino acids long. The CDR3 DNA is TGCGCCAGCAGCGCCCGGGAATCACCGAACACTGAAGCTTTCTTT. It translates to CASSARESPNTEAFF. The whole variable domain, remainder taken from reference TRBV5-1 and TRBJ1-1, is KAGVTQTPRYLIKTRGQQVTLSCSPISGHRSVSWYQQTPGQGLQFLFEYFSETQRNKGNFPGRFSGRQFSNSRSEMNVSTLELGDSALYLCASSARESPNTEAFFGQGTRLTVV.